This TCR beta chain was obtained from a study of post-analysis software for immune sequencing data. Findings and caveats of the study: Significantly lower normalized Chao1 diversity was found in patients with multiple sclerosis relative to controls. TRBV segments more frequent in patients than in controls numbered roughly five and included TRBV5-6, TRBV5-1 and TRBV20-1. When the samples were clustered directly with F measure, those that had been prepared in the same batch showed strong co-clustering.

Prepared TCR beta cDNA libraries contained unique molecular identifiers. Between roughly 1 and 11 million T cells gave rise to around 500,000 cDNA molecules. TCRdb used MiXCR to reprocess the PCR reads, holding one entry per CDR3 protein. The sample comprises hundreds of thousands of distinct CDR3 sequences, just under 30% of which are singletons, and around 0.56% rests with the top ten. Germline V CDR1 and CDR2: MNHEY, SMNVEV (reference sequence). This CDR3 region has 15 residues. V gave up 7 bases and J gave up 5 bases; unmatched junction bases: 11. This clonotype was seen ten or more times. As yet, its antigen is unknown.

The V call is TRBV27, the J call TRBJ2-5, with 9 bases matching TRBD2. The TCR originated in a girl aged 10 to 17 with multiple sclerosis. Material for sequencing was blood. CDR3 loop: CASTPGGREVETQYF. In DNA, the CDR3 is TGTGCCAGCACCCCTGGCGGGAGGGAGGTGGAGACCCAGTACTTC.